The TCR beta chain described here comes from a study of cytomegalovirus exposure and HLA in healthy donors. Comments on this clone: Its antigen remains unidentified. The junction differs from germline at one of its ends, possibly a read error.

Per the germline V gene, CDR1 is LGHNA and CDR2 is YNFKEQ. This CDR3 has 13 amino acids. Points from the study as a whole: Reports indicate that TCR beta sequences accurately predicted the HLA-A and HLA-B alleles of most subjects. TRBV6-2, TRBV6-3 and some other V segments were excluded as indistinguishable.

PCR primers comprised 60 Vbeta and 13 Jbeta primers. The assay was immunoSEQ multiplex PCR, and TCRdb's table has in-frame clones only and misses some. The table lists more than 150,000 clones, around 78% of them singletons. The chain couples TRBV4-2 to TRBJ1-1, with D unclear. The sequenced sample consisted of PBMCs. This TCR was sampled from a man in his late teens or twenties in good health and CMV-seronegative. CDR3: CASSQDTQAEAFF. The CDR3 coding sequence is TGTGCCAGTAGCCAAGATACCCAGGCTGAAGCTTTCTTT.